This TCR beta chain was identified during a study of blood T cell repertoires in COVID-19. Looking at the study overall: Acute and convalescent COVID-19 specimens originated in the United States, Italy and Spain.

Per the germline V gene, CDR1 is DFQATT and CDR2 is SNEGSKA (reference sequence). V lost 5 bases to trimming and J lost 1 base; unmatched junction nucleotides: 8. This CDR3 has 15 residues. The Seattle site enrolled patients during active infection and followed them longitudinally. Original methodology: Reference gene primers were amplified, and this amplification served to estimate nucleated cell counts. Clones were sequenced by immunoSEQ multiplex PCR, and TCRdb holds only the in-frame ones, with some missing. V and J calls and clone size are as listed in that table; D and trimming were resolved from the DNA. Of fewer than 650,000 clones listed, about 88% were seen once; the top ten hold about 8%.

Specimen: peripheral blood. The receptor was derived from a woman between 50 and 59 years old with COVID-19, enrolled during active disease. The chain joins TRBV20-1 to TRBJ1-5; 7 bases are shared with TRBD1. In DNA, the CDR3 is TGCAGTGCTCGTGACAGGGTAAAGAGCAATCAGCCCCAGCATTTT. Translating gives CSARDRVKSNQPQHF.